The next 29 T cell receptor beta chains were all read from a single sample in a study of shared clonotypes between healthy human individuals. The assay was immunoSEQ multiplex PCR, and TCRdb's table has in-frame clones only and misses some. Among about 680,000 clones, under 95% were seen once, and the ten largest hold roughly 24%. CD45RO-negative, CCR7-selected cells formed the naive CD8 fraction, which excluded terminally differentiated effector memory CD45RA+ cells. Sequenced sample: naive CD8+ T cells sorted from blood. Source of these receptors: a man aged 25 to 40 in good health.

The rearrangement links TRBV28 to TRBJ1-1; D uncertain. Germline V gives CDR1 MDHEN, CDR2 SYDVKM. CDR3 size: 13 residues. With 6 bases removed from V and 4 bases from J, the gap between germline ends came to 12 bases. The CDR3: CASSASRVTEAFF. DNA of the CDR3: TGTGCCAGCAGCGCCTCCCGAGTCACTGAAGCTTTCTTT.

The CDR3 DNA reads TGCGCCAGCAGCCACGGGACAGCGACTAATGAAAAACTGTTTTTT. Translated, it gives CASSHGTATNEKLFF. The J gene is TRBJ1-4, the V gene TRBV4-1; 7 nucleotides align to TRBD1. The CDR3 runs to 15 residues. CDR1 is MGHRA, CDR2 YSYEKL, per germline. V was clipped by 3 bases and J by 2 bases; unmatched bases: 3.

CDR3 in amino acids: CASSTLAGGDEQFF. The CDR3 DNA follows: TGTGCCAGCAGCACCTTAGCGGGAGGGGATGAGCAGTTCTTC. The rearrangement joins TRBV7-6 to TRBJ2-1; 11 bases fit TRBD2. The germline V gene encodes CDR1 SGHVS and CDR2 FNYEAQ. V shed 5 bases and J 8 bases; nucleotides not matched to a gene: 5. CDR3 length: 14 residues.

V and J are TRBV19 and TRBJ2-2; D unresolved. The V gene lost 4 bases and the J gene lost 4 bases, with 13 bases spanning the gap. Germline CDR1 is LNHDA and CDR2 is SQIVND (reference sequence). There are 15 residues in the CDR3. In nucleotides, the CDR3 is TGTGCCAGTAGTACTTGGGTGGTTGGCACCGGGGAGCTGTTTTTT. It specifies CASSTWVVGTGELFF.

The chain has TRBV4-3 and TRBJ2-7; possibly TRBD1 or TRBD2 for D (6 bases each). Trimming stripped 0 bases from V and 4 bases from J, with 16 bases between. The germline V gene has CDR1 LGHNA and CDR2 YSLEER. The CDR3 has 16 residues. CDR3 residues: CASSQDGVGGNYEQYF. CDR3 coding DNA: TGCGCCAGCAGCCAAGACGGGGTAGGGGGGAATTACGAGCAGTACTTC.

V and J are TRBV10-1 and TRBJ2-1; 7 nucleotides align to TRBD2. The CDR3 runs to 16 residues. V was clipped by 6 bases and J by 0 bases; unmatched bases: 8. The V gene's germline CDR1 is WNHNN and CDR2 SYGVQD (reference sequence). CDR3 sequence (DNA): TGCGCCAGCAGCCGGGGAGGCGGGGGCTCCTACAATGAGCAGTTCTTC. Residues: CASSRGGGGSYNEQFF.

Remarks on this clone: This may stem from a read error, because a much larger clone lies one nucleotide away. The same CDR3 can be traced to other DNA sequences in this sample. The chain couples TRBV27 to TRBJ2-1; no definite D call. This CDR3 has 12 residues. Trimming removed 2 bases at V and 8 bases at J, with 7 bases between. The V gene's germline CDR1 is MNHEY and CDR2 SMNVEV (reference sequence). Here the CDR3 DNA reads TGTGCCAGCAGTTTACATGGCGATGAGCAGTTCTTC. Translated, it gives CASSLHGDEQFF.

This clone was seen more than once but under ten times. This specimen includes other DNA sequences encoding the same CDR3. J is TRBJ1-5 and V is TRBV4-2, with no clear D. Germline CDR1 and CDR2: LGHNA and YNFKEQ. Trimming left V 1 base short and J 2 bases short, with 9 bases between. The CDR3 length is 15 residues. CDR3 region: CASSQVPGGNQPQHF. DNA of the CDR3: TGTGCCAGCAGCCAAGTTCCTGGGGGCAATCAGCCCCAGCATTTT.

The chain is built from TRBV30 and TRBJ2-5; no clear D. The germline gives CDR1 GTSNPN, CDR2 SVGIG (reference sequence). V dropped 0 bases and J dropped 5 bases, with 7 bases sitting between them. This CDR3 is built from 12 residues. CDR3 amino acids: CAWSVQAETQYF. Here the CDR3 DNA reads TGTGCCTGGAGTGTCCAAGCCGAGACCCAGTACTTC.

Ten or more counts support this clone. The rearrangement joins TRBV5-4 to TRBJ2-4; no reliable D call. The V gene's germline CDR1 is SGHNT and CDR2 YYREEE (reference sequence). This CDR3 contains 13 residues. Trimming left V 2 bases short and J 5 bases short, with 8 bases between. CDR3 coding DNA: TGTGCCAGCAGCTTAGCCTCGGAAAACATTCAGTACTTC. The encoded protein is CASSLASENIQYF.

J is TRBJ2-2 and V is TRBV7-6, with TRBD2 matching 7 bases. Per germline, CDR1 SGHVS and CDR2 FNYEAQ. The junction had 8 bases not matched to a gene; V was cut back by 5 bases and J by 2 bases. CDR3 size: 16 residues. As DNA, the CDR3 is TGTGCCAGCAGCCTCAGGCTAGCGGTAAACACCGGGGAGCTGTTTTTT. Translation gives CASSLRLAVNTGELFF.

This chain links TRBV9 with TRBJ2-2, with D perhaps TRBD1 (5 bases). V was cut by 3 bases and J by 5 bases, with 11 bases left in between. The CDR3 is 14 amino acids. Germline V gives CDR1 SGDLS, CDR2 YYNGEE. The CDR3 spells CASSAMTDTGELFF. DNA for the CDR3: TGTGCCAGCAGCGCAATGACAGATACCGGGGAGCTGTTTTTT.

The genes are TRBV27 and TRBJ2-7, with 10 bases aligning to TRBD1. The CDR3 length is 15 residues. The J segment lost 1 base and the V segment lost 6 bases, leaving 6 bases of the junction unmatched. The germline CDR1 and CDR2 sequences are MNHEY and SMNVEV (reference sequence). CDR3 sequence (DNA): TGTGCCAGCAGAGCCTCGGGACAGGGGTCCTACGAGCAGTACTTC. Protein sequence: CASRASGQGSYEQYF.

J is TRBJ1-1 and V is TRBV4-3, with D possibly being TRBD1 (6 bases). This CDR3 has 16 residues. The germline V and J ends were trimmed by 1 base and 1 base, with 13 bases remaining between them. Germline V lookup: CDR1 LGHNA, CDR2 YSLEER. CDR3 sequence (DNA): TGCGCCAGCAGCCAAGGCCACAGGACAGAGAACACTGAAGCTTTCTTT. This sequence encodes CASSQGHRTENTEAFF.

The chain is built from TRBV4-1 and TRBJ2-3; no clear D gene. The germline CDR1 and CDR2 sequences are MGHRA and YSYEKL. This CDR3 contains 14 residues. V lost 8 bases and J 1 base, leaving 13 bases between the germline ends. CDR3 sequence reads: CASQTGPGTDTQYF. As DNA, the CDR3 is TGCGCCAGCCAGACTGGCCCGGGCACAGATACGCAGTATTTT.

This chain joins TRBV19 and TRBJ1-1, with D tentatively TRBD1 (6 bases). This CDR3 is built from 16 residues. Germline V gives CDR1 LNHDA, CDR2 SQIVND (reference sequence). Deletions cut 3 bases from V and 0 bases from J, with 14 bases between. CDR3 bases: TGTGCCAGTAGTATGGGACAAGTCCGAATGAACACTGAAGCTTTCTTT. Translation gives CASSMGQVRMNTEAFF.

V and J are TRBV7-2 and TRBJ1-2, with a weak D call TRBD1 (5 bases). The germline V gene encodes CDR1 SGHTA and CDR2 FQGNSA. Between the trimmed V and J ends, which lost 6 bases and 6 bases, there was a span of 20 bases. The CDR3 has 15 amino acids. The CDR3 spells CASRGPGDEEDGYTF. DNA of the CDR3: TGTGCCAGCAGAGGCCCCGGGGACGAGGAGGATGGCTACACCTTC.

The J gene is TRBJ2-7, the V gene TRBV4-3; either TRBD1 or TRBD2 may fit D (7 bases each). The V gene lost 0 bases and the J gene lost 4 bases, with 16 bases spanning the gap. CDR3 size: 16 residues. Per germline, CDR1 LGHNA and CDR2 YSLEER. The CDR3 here is CASSQERAQGGYEQYF. The CDR3 DNA reads TGCGCCAGCAGCCAAGAAAGGGCGCAGGGGGGGTACGAGCAGTACTTC.

The V and J genes are TRBV7-9 and TRBJ1-1; no definite D call. V lost 5 bases to trimming and J lost 8 bases, with 9 bases between them. The CDR3 has 11 amino acids. Germline CDR1 and CDR2: SEHNR and FQNEAQ (reference sequence). The CDR3 loop reads CASSEGREAFF. CDR3 bases: TGTGCCAGCAGCGAAGGACGGGAAGCTTTCTTT. The whole variable domain, remainder taken from reference TRBV7-9 and TRBJ1-1, is DTGVSQNPRHKITKRGQNVTFRCDPISEHNRLYWYRQTLGQGPEFLTYFQNEAQLEKSRLLSDRFSAERPKGSFSTLEIQRTEQGDSAMYLCASSEGREAFFGQGTRLTVV.

V usage is TRBV7-9 and J usage is TRBJ2-7; a weak D match, TRBD1 (6 bases). Trimming stripped 1 base from V and 0 bases from J, with 19 bases between. CDR1 is SEHNR and CDR2 is FQNEAQ in the germline V gene (reference sequence). The CDR3 consists of 18 residues. The CDR3 DNA reads as TGTGCCAGCAGCTTAGGGACTGGGGGCCGGTTGAGCTCCTACGAGCAGTACTTC. Encoded protein: CASSLGTGGRLSSYEQYF.

The rearrangement uses TRBV5-4 and TRBJ1-1; D is unclear. CDR1 and CDR2 from the germline V gene are SGHNT and YYREEE (reference sequence). The CDR3 spans 12 residues. V gave up 1 base and J gave up 3 bases, with 4 bases separating them. The CDR3 spells CASSLWDTEAFF. CDR3 DNA: TGTGCCAGCAGCTTGTGGGACACTGAAGCTTTCTTT. Variable domain in full (rest from reference TRBV5-4 and TRBJ1-1): ETGVTQSPTHLIKTRGQQVTLRCSSQSGHNTVSWYQQALGQGPQFIFQYYREEENGRGNFPPRFSGLQFPNYSSELNVNALELDDSALYLCASSLWDTEAFFGQGTRLTVV.

The chain recombines TRBV27 with TRBJ2-2; 8 nucleotides match TRBD2. This CDR3 comprises 16 residues. The germline V gene has CDR1 MNHEY and CDR2 SMNVEV (reference sequence). Trimming removed 3 bases from V and 4 bases from J; junction bases left unmatched: 7. CDR3 residues: CASSLTSGRSTGELFF. In nucleotides, the CDR3 is TGTGCCAGCAGTTTGACCAGCGGGAGAAGCACCGGGGAGCTGTTTTTT.

This CDR3 is CASSPEAGRKSYEQYF. The CDR3, as DNA: TGTGCCAGCAGTCCCGAGGCGGGACGAAAGTCCTACGAGCAGTACTTC. This chain joins TRBV28 and TRBJ2-7; perhaps TRBD2 as D (6 bases). The CDR3 contains 16 residues. V was trimmed by 5 bases and J by 1 base, leaving 18 bases between them. Germline CDR1 reads MDHEN; CDR2 reads SYDVKM.

The chain has TRBV27 and TRBJ1-2; 10 bases line up with TRBD1. From germline, CDR1 is MNHEY and CDR2 SMNVEV (reference sequence). The V and J ends lost 4 bases and 7 bases, in that order; junction bases with no gene match: 12. The CDR3 sequence is 16 residues long. The chain's CDR3 is CASSSNSFDRGPGYTF. The CDR3 nucleotides are TGTGCCAGCAGTTCCAATTCTTTTGACAGGGGGCCTGGCTACACCTTC.

The chain joins TRBV18 to TRBJ2-1, with TRBD2 matching over 7 bases. CDR1 and CDR2 (germline): KGHSH, LQKENI. J lost 4 bases, V lost 3 bases, and 9 bases had no gene match. The CDR3 has 16 residues. DNA for the CDR3: TGTGCCAGCTCACCCTTGGCTAGCGGCCTGTACAATGAGCAGTTCTTC. Its protein product is CASSPLASGLYNEQFF.

The rearrangement links TRBV13 to TRBJ2-5; a possible D gene is TRBD2 (5 bases). V was cut by 2 bases and J by 3 bases, with 7 bases left in between. CDR3 length: 13 residues. CDR1 is PRHDT, CDR2 FYEKMQ, per germline (reference sequence). DNA for the CDR3: TGTGCCAGCAGCTTAAGAGGGAAAGAGACCCAGTACTTC. It specifies CASSLRGKETQYF.

The gene calls are TRBV7-2 and TRBJ1-1; a weak D match, TRBD1 (5 bases). The germline V gene has CDR1 SGHTA and CDR2 FQGNSA. The CDR3 runs to 16 residues. V dropped 5 bases and J dropped 1 base, with 17 bases sitting between them. CDR3: CASSPLRGQQNTEAFF. The CDR3 DNA sequence: TGTGCCAGCAGCCCCCTTCGGGGCCAGCAGAACACTGAAGCTTTCTTT.

CDR3 sequence: CSVVVAGSGSYNEQFF. The CDR3 DNA is TGCAGCGTTGTTGTGGCGGGTAGCGGCTCCTACAATGAGCAGTTCTTC. The gene calls are TRBV29-1 and TRBJ2-1; D may be TRBD2 (6 bases). CDR3 length: 16 amino acids. V shed 4 bases and J shed 0 bases, with 16 bases lying between them. Per germline, CDR1 SQVTM and CDR2 ANQGSEA.

The chain uses TRBV28 and TRBJ2-3; possibly TRBD1 for D (7 bases). Germline values: CDR1 MDHEN, CDR2 SYDVKM. The CDR3 runs to 17 residues. Deletions cut 5 bases from V and 0 bases from J, with 18 bases between. The CDR3 DNA sequence: TGTGCCAGCAGTGGCGGGACAGCTAGACTTAGCACAGATACGCAGTATTTT. This codes for CASSGGTARLSTDTQYF.